These 9 T cell receptor beta chains originate from one sample sequenced in a study of CD8+CD57+ T cells in acquired aplastic anemia. Template material for TCR beta VDJ and CDR3 profiling consisted of genomic DNA. One entry per CDR3 protein results from TCRdb running MiXCR on the reads. The sample holds some 200,000 distinct CDR3 sequences; around 63% are singletons and the top ten take 29%. Sequencing was performed on sorted CD4+, CD8+, or CD8+CD57+ T cells (not recorded which) from PBMCs. The receptor set was obtained from a human donor in good health.

As regards this clonotype: A much larger clone is a single base away; this may be a read error. V and J are TRBV10-3 and TRBJ2-7; 11 nucleotides align to TRBD2. The CDR3 spans 16 residues. CDR1 is ENHRY and CDR2 is SYGVKD in the germline V gene. CDR3 sequence (DNA): TGTGCCAGCAGTCAGACTAGCGGGACCATCTCCTACGGGCAGTACTTC. Protein product: CASSQTSGTISYGQYF.

The chain joins TRBV29-1 to TRBJ2-1; 7 nucleotides align to TRBD2. CDR3 length equals 12 residues. Germline V gives CDR1 SQVTM, CDR2 ANQGSEA. Unmatched junction bases numbered 5, after V lost 7 bases and J lost 5 bases. CDR3 nucleotide sequence: TGCAGCGATACGACTAGCCACAATGAGCAGTTCTTC. Residues: CSDTTSHNEQFF.

J is TRBJ1-2 and V is TRBV25-1; D possibly corresponds to TRBD1 (5 bases). Germline values: CDR1 MGHDK, CDR2 SYGVNS. V lost 7 bases, J lost 0 bases, and 12 bases lay in between. The CDR3 is made up of 14 amino acids. The CDR3 sequence is CASTGAGSNYGYTF. CDR3 coding DNA: TGTGCCAGCACCGGAGCAGGGTCTAACTATGGCTACACCTTC.

The chain has TRBV20-1 and TRBJ2-1, with 10 bases aligning to TRBD2. The J segment lost 1 base and the V segment lost 6 bases, leaving 15 bases of the junction unmatched. Looked up from germline, CDR1 is DFQATT and CDR2 is SNEGSKA (reference sequence). CDR3 length: 18 amino acids. The CDR3 is CSASSYVPGLASYNEQFF. CDR3 coding DNA: TGCAGTGCCAGCAGTTACGTACCGGGACTAGCGTCCTACAATGAGCAGTTCTTC.

Ten or more counts support this clonotype. The chain uses TRBV24-1 and TRBJ2-7; D is perhaps TRBD2 (5 bases). Germline CDR1 KGHDR, CDR2 SFDVKD. The CDR3 is 12 residues long. Trimming pared 3 bases from V and 6 bases from J, leaving 8 bases between. This chain's CDR3 is CATSDLSGEQYF. The DNA for the CDR3 is TGTGCCACCAGTGATCTGAGCGGCGAGCAGTACTTC.

V and J are TRBV19 and TRBJ2-5, with D possibly being TRBD2 (5 bases). The V end was cut by 4 bases, the J end by 5 bases, with 17 bases between. Germline V gene lookup returns CDR1 LNHDA and CDR2 SQIVND (reference sequence). The CDR3 totals 15 residues. This CDR3 reads CASSTPRGGRETQYF. The CDR3 region has the DNA TGTGCCAGTAGTACGCCTAGAGGAGGCCGGGAGACCCAGTACTTC.

This clonotype occurred a few times. V gene TRBV24-1 combines with J gene TRBJ2-7; the D gene is possibly TRBD1 (6 bases). V was shortened by 4 bases and J by 5 bases, with 11 bases between the two germline ends. The CDR3 consists of 13 residues. CDR1 is KGHDR and CDR2 is SFDVKD in the germline V gene. The CDR3 DNA reads TGTGCCACCAGTGACAGGGGCAGGGACGAGCAGTACTTC. As protein: CATSDRGRDEQYF.

The chain links TRBV12-3 or TRBV12-4 to TRBJ1-2; possibly TRBD1 for D (6 bases). Trimming stripped 5 bases from V and 4 bases from J, with 17 bases between. This CDR3 comprises 15 residues. In DNA form, the CDR3 reads TGTGCCAGCAGTCCTCCCAGGGGAGGCAGCTATGGCTACACCTTC. This sequence encodes CASSPPRGGSYGYTF.

This clonotype was seen a few times. This sequence joins TRBV7-9 and TRBJ2-2; D assignment may be TRBD1 or TRBD2 (5 bases each). The germline V gene has CDR1 SEHNR and CDR2 FQNEAQ (reference sequence). Trimming removed 1 base from V and 4 bases from J, with 7 bases in between. The CDR3 is 14 residues long. In nucleotides, the CDR3 is TGTGCCAGCAGCTTAGTAGGGACCACCGGGGAGCTGTTTTTT. Translation: CASSLVGTTGELFF.